The TCR beta chain described here comes from a study of blood T cells in healthy people across ages. Trimming stripped 5 bases from V and 4 bases from J, with 10 bases between. CDR3 length: 13 residues. Germline loops: CDR1 KGHDR, CDR2 SFDVKD. PCR was performed a second time for about 6 to 12 cycles using a sample-barcoded 5' primer and a J-beta primer mix. At least 3 million CDR3-containing paired-end reads were obtained per sample. MiXCR was run by TCRdb on the 5' RACE reads, yielding one entry per CDR3 protein. Of about 680,000 distinct CDR3 sequences listed, 49% are singletons. The sample comprised blood. This clonotype was sampled from a woman aged 60-75 years in good health. The V gene is TRBV24-1, the J gene TRBJ1-1, with TRBD1 as a possible D gene (5 bases). CDR3 sequence: CATSGAGITEAFF. CDR3 coding DNA: TGTGCCACCAGTGGAGCAGGGATCACTGAAGCTTTCTTT.